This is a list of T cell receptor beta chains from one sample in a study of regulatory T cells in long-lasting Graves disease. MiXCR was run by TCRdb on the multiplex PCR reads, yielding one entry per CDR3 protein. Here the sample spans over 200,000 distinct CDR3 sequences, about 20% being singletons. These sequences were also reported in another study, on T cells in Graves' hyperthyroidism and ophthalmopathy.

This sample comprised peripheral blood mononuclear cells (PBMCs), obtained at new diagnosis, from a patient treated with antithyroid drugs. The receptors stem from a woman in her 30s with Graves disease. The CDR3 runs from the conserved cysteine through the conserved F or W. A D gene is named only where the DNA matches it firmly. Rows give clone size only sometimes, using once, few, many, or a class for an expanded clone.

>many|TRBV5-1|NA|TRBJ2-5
CASSLTPADGETQYF
TGCGCCAGCAGCTTGACACCGGCGGACGGCGAGACCCAGTACTTC
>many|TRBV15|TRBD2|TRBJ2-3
CATSRDSRKLAGRTDTQYF
TGTGCCACCAGCAGAGATTCGCGGAAACTAGCGGGCCGCACAGATACGCAGTATTTT
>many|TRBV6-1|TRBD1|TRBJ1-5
CASRGQGVIQPQHF
TGTGCCAGCAGGGGACAGGGGGTCATTCAGCCCCAGCATTTT
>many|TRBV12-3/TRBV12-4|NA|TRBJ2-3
CASTTRGVTDTQYF
TGTGCCAGCACTACCAGGGGGGTCACAGATACGCAGTATTTT
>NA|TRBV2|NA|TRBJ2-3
CASRLVDTQYF
TGTGCCAGCAGGCTAGTAGATACGCAGTATTTT
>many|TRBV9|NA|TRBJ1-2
CASSPWDDPFYGYTF
TGTGCCAGCAGCCCCTGGGACGATCCCTTCTATGGCTACACCTTC
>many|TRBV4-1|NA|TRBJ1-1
CASSQDQGVTEAFF
TGCGCCAGCAGCCAAGATCAGGGTGTCACTGAAGCTTTCTTT
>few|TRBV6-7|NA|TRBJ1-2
CASSPEPQGEDSYTF
TGTGCCAGCAGTCCGGAGCCTCAGGGAGAGGATAGCTACACCTTC
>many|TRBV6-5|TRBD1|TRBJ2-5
CASSLMPGQGQETQYF
TGTGCCAGCAGTTTGATGCCGGGACAGGGCCAAGAGACCCAGTACTTC
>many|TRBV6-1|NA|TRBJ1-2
CASSDPGVGYTF
TGTGCCAGCAGTGATCCAGGGGTAGGCTACACCTTC